This T cell receptor (beta chain) came from a study of PD-L1 blockade in urothelial cancer. Overall study: Of some 28 patients, twenty-five were males with bladder-origin urothelial cancer.

Sample time point: peripheral blood 6 weeks after treatment start. What went into each PCR as a spike was synthetic TCR analog templates. Using immunoSEQ multiplex PCR, the repertoire was profiled, and TCRdb retains in-frame clones only, with some absent. The data show tens of thousands of clones, with under 95% seen just once and about 0.91% held by the top ten. Germline CDR1 and CDR2: LNHDA and SQIVND (reference sequence). The J segment lost 3 bases and the V segment lost 6 bases, leaving 11 bases of the junction unmatched. The CDR3 has 16 amino acids. The chain links TRBV19 to TRBJ1-5, with 7 bases matching TRBD1. The source of this sequence is a woman of 80 years or more with urothelial cancer. The source material was PBMCs, sampled around atezolizumab (anti-PD-L1) treatment. CDR3 nucleotides: TGTGCCAGTAGAGATCGACAGGGTTTGGTCAATCAGCCCCAGCATTTT. Protein product: CASRDRQGLVNQPQHF.